This T cell receptor beta chain was captured in a study of regulatory T cells in long-lasting Graves disease. About the study: Positive TSH receptor antibodies alongside over 5 years of antithyroid drugs were what marked Graves' disease as persistent.

Building of the TCR beta libraries involved iRepertoire HTBI primers and Arm-PCR of CDR3 regions. One entry per CDR3 protein results from TCRdb running MiXCR on the multiplex PCR reads. The sample has 700,000 or so distinct CDR3 sequences, about 30% seen once. Overall study findings and caveats: Persistent Graves' patients had lower TCR diversity than newly diagnosed ones. Newly diagnosed disease favored TRBV20-1 and TRBJ2-1 over persistent disease.

Time point specified: persistent/refractory GD, antithyroid drugs over 5 years with positive TRAb. RNA extracted from PBMCs served as the sequencing template. Blood from the periphery, approximately 8.5 milliliters in all, was drawn into EDTA tubes. On this clonotype itself: Its specificity is unknown.

Looked up from germline, CDR1 is LNHNV and CDR2 is YYDKDF (reference sequence). This CDR3 region has 14 residues. The germline V and J ends were trimmed by 0 bases and 10 bases, with 13 bases remaining between them. The V and J genes are TRBV15 and TRBJ1-5; D unclear. This specimen consisted of peripheral blood mononuclear cells (PBMCs), obtained when the disease was refractory, from a patient treated with antithyroid drugs. This TCR derives from a female donor with Graves disease. This CDR3 reads CATSRDGTDRPQHF. The CDR3 DNA sequence: TGTGCCACCAGCAGAGATGGTACTGATCGCCCCCAGCATTTT. Variable domain in full (rest from reference TRBV15 and TRBJ1-5): DAMVIQNPRYQVTQFGKPVTLSCSQTLNHNVMYWYQQKSSQAPKLLFHYYDKDFNNEADTPDNFQSRRPNTSFCFLDIRSPGLGDTAMYLCATSRDGTDRPQHFGDGTRLSIL.